This T cell receptor (beta chain) was profiled in a study of cytomegalovirus exposure and HLA in healthy donors (dated by TCRdb to the late 2010s). Notes on the research overall: According to an earlier analysis of 587 of the donors, some 180 million T cells yielded 117 million unique TCR beta sequences and 276 Gb of sequence data. Approximately 330 gigabases of sequencing data and roughly 80 million unique TCR sequences made up an early release that covered about 640 HLA-typed donors. Among the roughly 390 genotyped donors, about 83% belonged to the genetic ancestry cluster associated with self-reported Caucasian donors. The study aimed to test whether signatures of past pathogen exposure could be identified by cataloging public T cell receptors. Using immunosequencing, the study profiled T cell repertoires from fewer than 850 subjects and related those repertoires to cytomegalovirus serostatus. In addition to the first cohort of 666 subjects, a separate validation cohort of about 120 different subjects was used. To predict cytomegalovirus infection status, the study brought together high-throughput TCR immunosequencing, statistical association of individual TCRs with disease status, and machine learning. To study patterns of TCR occurrence, a later analysis re-analyzed previously published TCR beta repertoires from around 660 donors and added high-resolution HLA genotyping. In the later analysis, no new phenotypic data were used to find candidate immune exposures; instead, reliance was placed on TCR beta sequences and their occurrence across donors. In an earlier analysis of 587 of the donors, high-throughput TCR beta sequencing was used to judge whether each TCR beta V gene segment behaved as functional or pseudogenic. Donor age, sex, ethnicity and CMV serostatus were compiled together with the repertoire data. In a later genetic analysis, genome-wide SNP genotypes for 398 of the 666 donors were used, and that subset was treated as a discovery cohort. All discovery cohort repertoires had been generated using a single sequencing platform. Both class I and class II loci were covered by HLA typing, at four-digit resolution. Typing coverage differed by locus: A, B, C, DRB1 and DQB1 were typed in about 620-630 donors, DQA1 in about 500, DPA1 in 600 to 610, and DPB1 in about 450. A few DR-DQ haplotypes were treated as single units for association and clustering because of strong linkage in the cohort. Across roughly 420 genotyped donors of the cohort, an average of roughly 250,000 unique TCR beta nucleotide sequences per donor were sequenced, and roughly 18% of those sequences were non-productive. The investigation overall reported the following: In a later analysis, around 15,000 TCR beta sequences were associated with specific HLA alleles at a false discovery rate of 0.05. This cohort had only TCR beta chains sequenced, and the lack of alpha or paired-chain data limited which features could be detected. According to the authors, the approach could potentially be generalized to other disease states and immunological phenotypes. In a later genetic analysis, a missense DCLRE1C variant was associated with V-gene and J-gene trimming of TCR beta chains, and the association was replicated in an independent cohort. Linkage disequilibrium might explain the correlated functional status among segregating V segments, but an unknown experimental factor could not be ruled out. Because HLA typing was missing for some donors at each locus, association tests included only the typed subset. Most CMV-associated TCR beta chains appeared to be HLA-restricted in a later analysis, and the HLA associations seemed to be driven largely by CMV exposure. A cluster of highly shared sequence variants was judged likely to be a technical artifact of the sequencing pipeline. A further reported finding was that TCR beta sequences accurately predicted the HLA-A and HLA-B alleles for most subjects in the first cohort. The study gave a list of about 170 TCR beta chains associated with cytomegalovirus. Compared with equally common non-associated chains, HLA-associated TCR beta chains in a later analysis were more clonally expanded and had lower generation probabilities. Immune exposure information for the cohort was limited to CMV serostatus. The earlier analysis of 587 of the donors excluded 15 to 20 rarely observed V segments, including chromosome 9 orphons, because counts were too low. In vitro tests confirmed that a few of the cytomegalovirus-associated TCR beta chains recognize cytomegalovirus antigens. When HLA alleles, especially DR and DQ, strongly co-occurred, attributing TCR associations to individual alleles was difficult. Roughly uniform sequencing depth across donors was assumed in presence/absence analyses, although this assumption may not hold. According to a later genetic analysis, donors in an Asian-associated ancestry cluster had fewer N-insertions in productive TCRs than the approximately 630-donor mean. Cytomegalovirus status was reported to be diagnosed by the classifier with high specificity and sensitivity in both the original and validation cohorts. Most TCR sequences were observed very rarely across donors, whereas some public TCRs were present in many individuals. In a later analysis, the rate of TCR association differed among HLA loci, with DRB1 alleles having the most associated TCRs and HLA-C alleles having the fewest. The 87-base-pair reads could not distinguish some IMGT-functional V segments, including TRBV6-2 and TRBV6-3, so those segments were excluded. In an earlier analysis of some 500 of the donors, most TCR beta V segments appeared in productive rearrangements about 87% or about 30% of the time, broadly matching IMGT annotations. According to a later analysis, parvovirus B19, influenza, CMV and Epstein-Barr virus appeared linked to several top co-occurrence clusters.

Notes on this clone: There is no known antigen for this receptor. No per-base quality is available; no much larger clone lies one base away.

The cohort comprised hundreds of healthy bone marrow donors. All cohort members were sampled while nominally healthy, although unrecorded immune exposures were likely present. The donor was CMV seronegative and was included in the group of a few hundred seronegative cohort members. Each donor provided a peripheral blood sample, and peripheral blood mononuclear cells were used for TCR beta sequencing. The Qiagen DNeasy Blood Extraction Kit was used to extract genomic DNA from the blood cell samples. Receptor amplification or capture employed the immunoSEQ multiplex PCR assay. The multiplex PCR relied on a mix of 60 forward primers for TCR Vbeta segments and 13 reverse primers for TCR Jbeta segments. The CDR3 region of rearranged TCR beta genes was amplified from genomic DNA by a multiplex PCR assay. On the Illumina HiSeq System, the amplified TCR beta libraries were sequenced as 87-base-pair reads. Per the source publication's procedure: A later analysis tallied 75 million to 95 million unique TCR beta chains across the 650 to 750 repertoires, and about 12 million of those chains were shared by two or more donors. To remove PCR and sequencing errors, raw reads were error-corrected and collapsed into unique sequences using a nearest-neighbor algorithm that merged closely related sequences. CDR3 sequences were aligned to IMGT reference sequences to assign V, D and J gene segments. For a sequence to be retained, a match of at least six nucleotides was required to both a V gene segment and a J gene segment. A rearrangement was called productive if the CDR3 had no stop codons and remained in frame with V and J, and every other rearrangement was called non-productive. Following IMGT convention, CDR3 was defined as the stretch from the second conserved V-encoded cysteine to the conserved J-encoded phenylalanine. Sequences without an unambiguous match to a single V gene segment were excluded from the earlier analysis of 500 to 700 of the donors. An earlier analysis of about 600 of the donors called V segments functional above 56.7% productive rearrangements and segregating when the between-donor standard deviation exceeded 5%. A statistical classification framework was developed to diagnose cytomegalovirus status using the catalog of TCR beta chain sequences. A later analysis assigned V and J genes by comparing TCR nucleotide sequences with IMGT/GENE-DB human TR gene sequences. In a later analysis, CDR3 sequences and most-parsimonious VDJ recombination scenarios were assigned using the TCRdist pipeline. In a later analysis, every TCR beta chain was defined by the combination of its CDR3 amino acid sequence and its V-gene family, and reads without a unique V-gene family were dropped. A later analysis removed roughly 590 highly shared, low-generation-probability nucleotide sequences to deal with suspected cross-contamination and a sequencing artifact. In a later analysis, a clonal expansion index for each public chain was calculated from normalized within-repertoire ranks of inferred template counts. Generation probabilities in a later analysis came from a VDJ recombination model fitted to out-of-frame rearrangements, and those results were checked against IGoR. A later analysis scored TCR-TCR, TCR-HLA and TCR-CMV co-occurrence with hypergeometric tests, applying a repertoire-size bias correction to TCR pairs. To estimate false discovery rates, a later analysis permuted the HLA or CMV assignments 20 times. In a later analysis, co-occurring TCRs were grouped with DBSCAN, and TCRdist sequence similarity was added when clustering was performed within HLA-allele-positive subsets. Repertoires with fewer than 30,000 or more than 120,000 public chains were left out of co-occurrence clustering, as were four to six repertoires with anomalous nucleotide sharing. TCRdb holds this immuneACCESS table with in-frame rearrangements only. Some clones are missing; in checked studies, unresolved V genes explain under half, and the rest has no known cause. The V and J calls and clone size were taken over from that table, and D and trimming were inferred from the DNA. Across this sample there are 95,000 to 100,000 clones, with around 82% seen only once. Jointly, the top ten make up around 0.76% of the sample.

Trimming accounts for 4 bases at V and 6 bases at J, while the number of junction bases matched to no gene is 13. The CDR3, cysteine through phenylalanine, is 15 amino acids long. This entry keeps only the CDR3 DNA: 45 bases, framed from base 1. Per the germline V gene, SGHRS is the CDR1 and YFSETQ is the CDR2. Rearrangement joined TRBV5-1 to TRBJ2-7; 7 bases in between match TRBD1. The sample was PBMCs. The TCR was taken from a woman aged 60-75 years in good health and CMV-seronegative. The CDR3 protein sequence reads: CASSLIKQGPGEQYF. At the DNA level, the sequence is TGCGCCAGCAGCCTAATCAAACAGGGGCCAGGCGAGCAGTACTTC.